Listed below are T cell receptor beta chains from one sample, sequenced in a study of T cells in Graves' hyperthyroidism and ophthalmopathy. TCRdb itself ran the multiplex PCR reads through MiXCR, one entry per CDR3 protein. The sample consists of around 500,000 distinct CDR3 sequences, 22% of them appearing once. The sample consisted of blood. The source of these receptors is a woman in her 70s with Graves' ophthalmopathy. Each CDR3 is given with its conserved first and last residue. The order of the fields is J gene, V gene, CDR3 protein.

j_call: TRBJ2-7
v_call: TRBV20-1
cdr3_aa: CSASPPGELATYEQYF

j_call: TRBJ2-4
v_call: TRBV6-2/TRBV6-3
cdr3_aa: CASRTSGGIQYF

j_call: TRBJ1-2
v_call: TRBV9
cdr3_aa: CASGTGWNNYGYTF

j_call: TRBJ1-2
v_call: TRBV6-1
cdr3_aa: CASSEASQSGQPYGYTF

j_call: TRBJ1-2
v_call: TRBV7-2
cdr3_aa: CASSLISGSNYGYTF

j_call: TRBJ1-1
v_call: TRBV2
cdr3_aa: CASSLGRVLAFF

j_call: TRBJ2-7
v_call: TRBV28
cdr3_aa: CASSFGLAGSRGQYF

j_call: TRBJ2-3
v_call: TRBV19
cdr3_aa: CASSSPPGADTQYF

j_call: TRBJ2-1
v_call: TRBV20-1
cdr3_aa: CSASVGGAYNEQFF

j_call: TRBJ2-7
v_call: TRBV2
cdr3_aa: CASSETTRGYEQYF

j_call: TRBJ2-6
v_call: TRBV12-3/TRBV12-4
cdr3_aa: CASSFDTTDSGANVLTF

j_call: TRBJ2-7
v_call: TRBV27
cdr3_aa: CASSLKGPHEQYF

j_call: TRBJ1-5
v_call: TRBV19
cdr3_aa: CASNPGQGPNQPQHF

j_call: TRBJ1-5
v_call: TRBV12-3/TRBV12-4
cdr3_aa: CASSLAPGGDQPQHF

j_call: TRBJ2-7
v_call: TRBV20-1
cdr3_aa: CSARGTLQYF

j_call: TRBJ2-3
v_call: TRBV19
cdr3_aa: CASAGTGAFTDTQYF

j_call: TRBJ1-2
v_call: TRBV5-6
cdr3_aa: CASSPDRGKGIYGYTF

j_call: TRBJ2-2
v_call: TRBV6-1
cdr3_aa: CASSGGEGGLAGELFF

j_call: TRBJ2-7
v_call: TRBV3-1
cdr3_aa: CASSQLNYEQYF

j_call: TRBJ2-5
v_call: TRBV7-6
cdr3_aa: CASSLGAGREETQYF

j_call: TRBJ2-7
v_call: TRBV2
cdr3_aa: CASSGASGSYEQYF

j_call: TRBJ2-7
v_call: TRBV3-1
cdr3_aa: CASSQGLWDAAYEQYF

j_call: TRBJ2-7
v_call: TRBV11-2
cdr3_aa: CASNRGTYEQYF

j_call: TRBJ2-1
v_call: TRBV20-1
cdr3_aa: CSAVVLREWLNEQFF

j_call: TRBJ2-7
v_call: TRBV28
cdr3_aa: CASRRANYYEQYF